Presented here are 8 T cell receptor beta chains from one specimen sequenced in a study of shared clonotypes between healthy human individuals. Clones were sequenced by immunoSEQ multiplex PCR, and TCRdb holds only the in-frame ones, with some missing. This sample has 2 million to 2.5 million clones, with roughly 90% found just once. The specimen sequenced was naive CD4+ T cells from PBMCs. Subset: CD45RA+ positively selected. The source of these receptors is a man between 18 and 29 years old in good health. Some clones in this sample may be carry-over from other donors' samples.

The V gene is TRBV5-1, the J gene TRBJ2-4; D ambiguous. Trimming took 0 bases from V and 8 from J, leaving 12 bases between them. Looked up from germline, CDR1 is SGHRS and CDR2 is YFSETQ. The CDR3 length is 14 residues. The CDR3 nucleotides are TGCGCCAGCAGCTTGGTGGTAGCCCACGACATTCAGTACTTC. Translation gives CASSLVVAHDIQYF. Drawing the rest from reference TRBV5-1 and TRBJ2-4, the complete variable domain is KAGVTQTPRYLIKTRGQQVTLSCSPISGHRSVSWYQQTPGQGLQFLFEYFSETQRNKGNFPGRFSGRQFSNSRSEMNVSTLELGDSALYLCASSLVVAHDIQYFGAGTRLSVL.

The CDR3 region is CASSEGASSFSGNTIYF. CDR3 in DNA: TGTGCCAGCAGTGAAGGGGCTAGTAGTTTCTCCGGAAACACCATATATTTT. This sequence joins TRBV6-1 and TRBJ1-3; D gene unclear. This CDR3 comprises 17 residues. Germline values: CDR1 MNHNS, CDR2 SASEGT. Trimming took 1 base from V and 4 from J, leaving 17 bases between them.

The V gene is TRBV7-9, the J gene TRBJ2-7; 8 bases agree with TRBD2. Trimming at V came to 0 bases and at J to 5 bases, leaving 6 bases not matched to a gene. CDR1 and CDR2 from the germline V gene are SEHNR and FQNEAQ (reference sequence). This CDR3 is built from 15 residues. The CDR3 DNA sequence: TGTGCCAGCAGCTTAGCCGGGAGGGCCCCCGACGAGCAGTACTTC. Translation gives CASSLAGRAPDEQYF.

This clone was picked up one time. The rearrangement joins TRBV28 to TRBJ2-3, with TRBD2 matching 12 bases. Germline-derived CDR1 and CDR2 are MDHEN and SYDVKM. The CDR3 totals 18 residues. The V gene end was trimmed by 1 base and the J gene end by 3 bases; junction bases not matched to a gene: 8. CDR3 loop: CASSLYRAGLAGTDTQYF. The CDR3 region has the DNA TGTGCCAGCAGTTTATACCGGGCTGGACTAGCGGGGACAGATACGCAGTATTTT. Full variable domain (rest looked up from reference TRBV28 and TRBJ2-3): DVKVTQSSRYLVKRTGEKVFLECVQDMDHENMFWYRQDPGLGLRLIYFSYDVKMKEKGDIPEGYSVSREKKERFSLILESASTNQTSMYLCASSLYRAGLAGTDTQYFGPGTRLTVL.

This clone showed up just once. Written as DNA, the CDR3 is TGTGCCAGCAGCTACGGACGGGCCTCTGGAAACACCATATATTTT. Its translation is CASSYGRASGNTIYF. This chain uses TRBV7-9 with TRBJ1-3; D is ambiguous. Germline V gene lookup returns CDR1 SEHNR and CDR2 FQNEAQ (reference sequence). This CDR3 spans 15 amino acids. Trimming left V 4 bases short and J 0 bases short, with 10 bases between. The complete variable domain, with remaining parts taken from reference TRBV7-9 and TRBJ1-3, reads DTGVSQNPRHKITKRGQNVTFRCDPISEHNRLYWYRQTLGQGPEFLTYFQNEAQLEKSRLLSDRFSAERPKGSFSTLEIQRTEQGDSAMYLCASSYGRASGNTIYFGEGSWLTVV.

V gene TRBV2 combines with J gene TRBJ2-3; 10 nucleotides line up with TRBD1. This CDR3 comprises 19 residues. Germline CDR1 and CDR2: SNHLY and FYNNEI. The V segment lost 5 bases and the J segment 6 bases; nucleotides outside the gene matches: 20. DNA for the CDR3: TGTGCCAGCAGTTTCCTCTTCCGACAGGGGGCCACCCCAGGGGATACGCAGTATTTT. It specifies CASSFLFRQGATPGDTQYF.

This sequence joins TRBV18 and TRBJ1-1; weak D call: TRBD1 (6 bases). The CDR3 spans 14 residues. Trimming removed 4 bases at V and 5 bases at J, with 14 bases between. Germline CDR1 reads KGHSH; CDR2 reads LQKENI. CDR3: CASSRTGSETEAFF. The CDR3 nucleotides read TGTGCCAGCTCACGTACAGGGAGTGAGACTGAAGCTTTCTTT.

The genes are TRBV5-6 and TRBJ2-4, with a tentative D call TRBD2 (5 bases). CDR1 is SGHDT and CDR2 is YYEEEE in the germline V gene. V shed 2 bases and J shed 1 base, with 10 bases lying between them. CDR3 size: 15 residues. CDR3 in amino acids: CASSFRGTAKNIQYF. Written as DNA, the CDR3 is TGTGCCAGCAGCTTTCGGGGTACGGCCAAAAACATTCAGTACTTC.